Only one count was recorded for the clone carrying this TCR beta chain. The data belong to a study of blood T cell repertoires in COVID-19. Clones were read by immunoSEQ multiplex PCR, and TCRdb kept only the in-frame ones, dropping some. Among about 160,000 clones listed, roughly 90% were seen once. Trimming shortened V by 5 bases and J by 0 bases, and 16 bases separated the two germline ends. From germline, CDR1 is SEHNR and CDR2 FQNEAQ (reference sequence). The CDR3 is 16 amino acids. Input material: peripheral blood. The receptor was isolated from a man aged 55-75 years with acute or convalescent COVID-19. The chain joins TRBV7-9 to TRBJ1-2; D is unresolved. The CDR3 reads CASSGAKTGANYGYTF. In DNA form, the CDR3 reads TGTGCCAGCAGCGGCGCGAAGACGGGAGCTAACTATGGCTACACCTTC. The whole variable domain, filled in from reference TRBV7-9 and TRBJ1-2, reads DTGVSQNPRHKITKRGQNVTFRCDPISEHNRLYWYRQTLGQGPEFLTYFQNEAQLEKSRLLSDRFSAERPKGSFSTLEIQRTEQGDSAMYLCASSGAKTGANYGYTFGSGTRLTVV.